The sequence of this TCR beta chain was determined in a study of graft-versus-host responses after intestinal transplantation. Study-level findings and limits: The marrow of recipients harbored GvH clones, and ileum or blood showed some of them first.

The table lists this clone with a count of one. Its cognate antigen is unknown. The junction differs from germline at one of its ends, possibly a read error. Germline V lookup: CDR1 SSHAT, CDR2 FNYEAQ (reference sequence). This CDR3 has 13 amino acids. Libraries were prepared by immunoSEQ multiplex PCR; TCRdb keeps only in-frame clonotypes and omits some of them. Of roughly 50,000 clones listed, about nine tenths were seen once; the top ten hold 2% to 2.5%. The clonotype comes from a human donor who was the organ donor for an intestinal transplant. The starting material was unstimulated CD4+ T cells sorted from spleen or lymph node cells, obtained before transplant. This sequence joins TRBV7-7 and TRBJ2-5; 7 bases are a match to TRBD1. CDR3 residues: CASSFDREETQYF. The DNA for the CDR3 is TGTGCTAGCAGCTTCGACAGGGAAGAGACCCAGTACTTC.